A single sample gave rise to the 2 T cell receptor beta chains below, sequenced in a study of Graves' ophthalmopathy and Graves' hyperthyroidism. The study amplified TCR beta CDR3 regions using RNA transcripts. RT-PCR was first run with HTBI primers, then multiplex PCR in a second round. One entry per CDR3 protein results from TCRdb running MiXCR on the multiplex PCR reads. The sample has around 1.1 million distinct CDR3 sequences, about 36% seen once. The material sequenced was peripheral blood or thyroid tissue (not recorded which). The receptors derive from an adult man with Graves' hyperthyroidism.

A few counts support this clonotype. The chain links TRBV7-9 to TRBJ1-2, with D hard to call. This CDR3 spans 14 amino acids. V lost 0 bases to trimming and J lost 7 bases, with 12 bases between them. Looked up from germline, CDR1 is SEHNR and CDR2 is FQNEAQ (reference sequence). The CDR3 DNA follows: TGTGCCAGCAGCTTAGCGGGCAGGAATGGTGGCTACACCTTC. Its translation is CASSLAGRNGGYTF. The full variable domain, its missing parts supplied by reference TRBV7-9 and TRBJ1-2, is DTGVSQNPRHKITKRGQNVTFRCDPISEHNRLYWYRQTLGQGPEFLTYFQNEAQLEKSRLLSDRFSAERPKGSFSTLEIQRTEQGDSAMYLCASSLAGRNGGYTFGSGTRLTVV.

This sequence joins TRBV20-1 and TRBJ2-5, with D unresolved. The CDR3 is 10 residues long. CDR1 DFQATT and CDR2 SNEGSKA come from the germline V gene (reference sequence). The germline V and J ends were trimmed by 3 bases and 7 bases, with 6 bases remaining between them. DNA of the CDR3: TGCAGTGCTAGCCCTCGGACCCAGTACTTC. This sequence encodes CSASPRTQYF.